A selection of T cell receptor beta chains follows, all from one sample in a study of graft-versus-host responses after intestinal transplantation. The repertoire was sequenced with immunoSEQ multiplex PCR; TCRdb's copy has only in-frame clones and lacks some. The sample holds about 50,000 clones, less than 85% seen once. These receptors' targets are unknown. This sample comprised unstimulated CD4+ T cells sorted from spleen or lymph node cells, obtained before transplant. The receptors were sampled from a human donor who was the organ donor for an intestinal transplant. The CDR3 runs from the conserved cysteine through the conserved F or W. Fields, in order: D gene, clone size, V gene, J gene, CDR3 DNA, CDR3 protein. D genes are given only for firm matches. Where a row states a size, it is once, few, many or the class of an expanded clone; other rows omit it.

d_gene: NA; abundance: once; v_gene: TRBV15; j_gene: TRBJ1-3; CDR3nt: TGTGCCACCAGCAGCCCGTTCAGCTCTGGAAACACCATATATTTT; CDR3aa: CATSSPFSSGNTIYF
d_gene: TRBD2; abundance: few; v_gene: TRBV11-2; j_gene: TRBJ2-5; CDR3nt: TGTGCCAGCAGCTTGACGGGCGGGGGACTAGCGGGAGAGACCCAGTACTTC; CDR3aa: CASSLTGGGLAGETQYF
d_gene: TRBD2; abundance: NA; v_gene: TRBV5-1; j_gene: TRBJ2-2; CDR3nt: TGCGCCAGCAGCTTGGCCAACCAGGCTAGCGGGAGGGCCCGTGGCGGGGAGCTGTTTTTT; CDR3aa: CASSLANQASGRARGGELFF
d_gene: TRBD2; abundance: NA; v_gene: TRBV5-1; j_gene: TRBJ2-7; CDR3nt: TGCGCCAGCAGCTCCGGGACTAGCGGATACGAGCAGTACTTC; CDR3aa: CASSSGTSGYEQYF
d_gene: TRBD1; abundance: NA; v_gene: TRBV7-9; j_gene: TRBJ1-1; CDR3nt: TGTGCCAGCAGCTTAGCCTCGTTACAGGGGACTGAAGCTTTCTTT; CDR3aa: CASSLASLQGTEAFF
d_gene: NA; abundance: NA; v_gene: TRBV7-2; j_gene: TRBJ1-6; CDR3nt: TGTGCCAGCAGCCCTGCAAGCTCCTATAATTCACCCCTCCACTTT; CDR3aa: CASSPASSYNSPLHF
d_gene: NA; abundance: NA; v_gene: TRBV21-1; j_gene: TRBJ2-1; CDR3nt: TGTGCCAGCAGCCGGTCCCCCGGACTAGCGGTTAATACTAGCTCCTACAATGAGCAGTTCTTC; CDR3aa: CASSRSPGLAVNTSSYNEQFF
d_gene: TRBD1; abundance: once; v_gene: TRBV6-5; j_gene: TRBJ1-2; CDR3nt: TGTGCCAGCACCCCGACAGGGTTCGACTATGGCTACACCTTC; CDR3aa: CASTPTGFDYGYTF
d_gene: TRBD1; abundance: once; v_gene: TRBV7-9; j_gene: TRBJ1-1; CDR3nt: TGTGCCAGCAGCTTCACAGGGGACACTGAAGCTTTCTTT; CDR3aa: CASSFTGDTEAFF
d_gene: TRBD2; abundance: NA; v_gene: TRBV7-9; j_gene: TRBJ2-2; CDR3nt: TGTGCCAGCAGGTCGCTAGCGGACTGGTTTTTT; CDR3aa: CASRSLADWFF
d_gene: TRBD1; abundance: NA; v_gene: TRBV11-2; j_gene: TRBJ1-2; CDR3nt: TGTGCCAGCAGCTCTTTGCAGGGGGCCTATGGCTACACCTTC; CDR3aa: CASSSLQGAYGYTF
d_gene: NA; abundance: few; v_gene: TRBV9; j_gene: TRBJ2-3; CDR3nt: TGTGCCAGCAGCGTTATGGGGGCTCAGTCAGGGGATACGCAGTATTTT; CDR3aa: CASSVMGAQSGDTQYF
d_gene: NA; abundance: NA; v_gene: TRBV6-5; j_gene: TRBJ2-7; CDR3nt: TGTGCCAGCAGTGGATTGCGGAGGAGCTCCTACGAGCAGTACTTC; CDR3aa: CASSGLRRSSYEQYF
d_gene: NA; abundance: NA; v_gene: TRBV25-1; j_gene: TRBJ1-1; CDR3nt: TGTGCCAGCAGTGAACAGGGCACTGAAGCTTTCTTT; CDR3aa: CASSEQGTEAFF
d_gene: TRBD1; abundance: NA; v_gene: TRBV27; j_gene: TRBJ2-3; CDR3nt: TGTGCCAGCAGTGCGAGGGACAGGGCCACAGATACGCAGTATTTT; CDR3aa: CASSARDRATDTQYF
d_gene: TRBD1; abundance: NA; v_gene: TRBV19; j_gene: TRBJ1-2; CDR3nt: TGTGCCAGTACCCAGGGGGACATTCGGTCTAACTATGGCTACACCTTC; CDR3aa: CASTQGDIRSNYGYTF
d_gene: NA; abundance: NA; v_gene: TRBV5-5; j_gene: TRBJ1-1; CDR3nt: TGTGCCAGCAGCTTGGTGCGGGGGGAGGGGAACACTGAAGCTTTCTTT; CDR3aa: CASSLVRGEGNTEAFF